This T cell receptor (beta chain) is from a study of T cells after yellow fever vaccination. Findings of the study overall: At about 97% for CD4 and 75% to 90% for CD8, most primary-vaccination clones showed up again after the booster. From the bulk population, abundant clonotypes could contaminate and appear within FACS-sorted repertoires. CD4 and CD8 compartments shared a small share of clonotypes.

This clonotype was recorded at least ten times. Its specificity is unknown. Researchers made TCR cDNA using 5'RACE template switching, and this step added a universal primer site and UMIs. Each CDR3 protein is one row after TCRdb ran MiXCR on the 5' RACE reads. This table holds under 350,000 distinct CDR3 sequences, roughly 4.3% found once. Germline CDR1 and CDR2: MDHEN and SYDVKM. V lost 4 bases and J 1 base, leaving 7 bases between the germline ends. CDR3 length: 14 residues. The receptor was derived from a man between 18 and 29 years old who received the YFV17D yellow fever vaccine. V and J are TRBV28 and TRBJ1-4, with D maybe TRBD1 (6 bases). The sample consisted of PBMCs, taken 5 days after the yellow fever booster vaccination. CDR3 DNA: TGTGCCAGCAGTTCAGGGGTAACTAATGAAAAACTGTTTTTT. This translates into CASSSGVTNEKLFF.